This T cell receptor (beta chain) derives from a study of identical twins. This CDR3 comprises 16 residues. The germline V gene encodes CDR1 SGHRS and CDR2 YFSETQ. With V trimmed by 4 bases and J by 5 bases, 8 bases remained unmatched. In TCRdb, the 5' RACE reads were re-called with MiXCR into one record per CDR3 protein. The sample consists of roughly 750,000 distinct CDR3 sequences, 21% of them appearing once. Healthy Caucasians supplied all donations. This sample was also put to use in a study of T cells expressing NK-cell markers. This second report adds: Five to seven of the donors carried dominant NKG2C+ clonotypes that took up 1.0-7.0% of their CD8+ T cells. These clonotypes also led the CD3+CD56-NKG2C+ fraction in a handful of donors.

The chain joins TRBV5-1 to TRBJ2-1, with 11 bases that match TRBD2. The sample taken for sequencing was PBMCs. This sequence originates from a woman aged 18-35 years in good health. The CDR3 protein is CASSPGGLAADNEQFF. CDR3 nucleotides: TGCGCCAGCAGCCCAGGGGGACTAGCGGCCGACAATGAGCAGTTCTTC.